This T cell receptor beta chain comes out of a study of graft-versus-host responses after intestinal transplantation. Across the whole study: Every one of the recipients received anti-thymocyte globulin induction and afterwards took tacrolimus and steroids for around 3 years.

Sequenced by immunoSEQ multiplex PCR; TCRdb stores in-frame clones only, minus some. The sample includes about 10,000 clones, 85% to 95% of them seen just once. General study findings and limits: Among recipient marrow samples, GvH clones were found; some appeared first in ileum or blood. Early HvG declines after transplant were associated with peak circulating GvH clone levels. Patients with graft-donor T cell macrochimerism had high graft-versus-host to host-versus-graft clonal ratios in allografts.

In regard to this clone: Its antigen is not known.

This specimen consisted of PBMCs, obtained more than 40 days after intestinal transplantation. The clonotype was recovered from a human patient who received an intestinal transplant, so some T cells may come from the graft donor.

In nucleotides, the CDR3 is TGTGCCAGCACCGGACTGTCCTACGAGCAGTACTTC. It specifies CASTGLSYEQYF. This chain joins TRBV7-8 and TRBJ2-7, with TRBD2 as a possible D gene (5 bases). The germline V gene encodes CDR1 SGHVS and CDR2 FQNEAQ. The length of the CDR3 is 12 residues. The V gene lost 7 bases and the J gene lost 1 base, with 8 bases spanning the gap.